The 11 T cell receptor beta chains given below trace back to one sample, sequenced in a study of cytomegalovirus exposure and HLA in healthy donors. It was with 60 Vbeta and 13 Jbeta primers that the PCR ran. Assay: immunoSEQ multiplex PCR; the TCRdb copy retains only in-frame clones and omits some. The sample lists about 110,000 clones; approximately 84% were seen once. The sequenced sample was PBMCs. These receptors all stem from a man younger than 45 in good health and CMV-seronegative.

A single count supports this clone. CDR3 region: CASSPDTGELFF. DNA of the CDR3: TGTGCCAGCAGCCCCGACACCGGGGAGCTGTTTTTT. The chain employs TRBV7-3 and TRBJ2-2; no reliable D call. The CDR3 is 12 residues long. Germline loops: CDR1 SGHTA, CDR2 FQGTGA. V was trimmed by 5 bases and J by 3 bases, leaving 4 bases between them.

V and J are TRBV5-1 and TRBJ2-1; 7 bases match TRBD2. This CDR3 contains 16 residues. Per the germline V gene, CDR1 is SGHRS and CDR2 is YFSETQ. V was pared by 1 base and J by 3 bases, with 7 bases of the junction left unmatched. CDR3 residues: CASSLYLREDYNEQFF. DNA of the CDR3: TGCGCCAGCAGCTTGTATTTACGGGAGGACTACAATGAGCAGTTCTTC.

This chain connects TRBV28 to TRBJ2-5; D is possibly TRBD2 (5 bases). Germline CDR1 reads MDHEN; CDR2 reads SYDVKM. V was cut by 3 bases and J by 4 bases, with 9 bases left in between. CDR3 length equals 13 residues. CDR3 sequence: CASSFQGRETQYF. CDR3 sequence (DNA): TGTGCCAGCAGTTTTCAAGGGAGAGAGACCCAGTACTTC.

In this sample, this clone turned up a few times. The CDR3 DNA is TGTGCCAGCAGCCCATGGGGACTAGCGGGGGCCCTCCCAGAAACAGATACGCAGTATTTT. This translates into CASSPWGLAGALPETDTQYF. The rearrangement uses TRBV2 and TRBJ2-3, with 14 bases that match TRBD2. Unmatched junction bases numbered 17, after V lost 6 bases and J lost 3 bases. CDR3 length equals 20 residues. The germline V gene encodes CDR1 SNHLY and CDR2 FYNNEI.

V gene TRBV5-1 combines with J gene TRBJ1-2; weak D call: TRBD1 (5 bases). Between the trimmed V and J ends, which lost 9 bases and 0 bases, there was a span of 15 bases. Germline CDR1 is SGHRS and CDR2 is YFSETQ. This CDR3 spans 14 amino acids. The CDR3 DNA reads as TGCGCCACCACACTCGACAGCCCTAACTATGGCTACACCTTC. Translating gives CATTLDSPNYGYTF.

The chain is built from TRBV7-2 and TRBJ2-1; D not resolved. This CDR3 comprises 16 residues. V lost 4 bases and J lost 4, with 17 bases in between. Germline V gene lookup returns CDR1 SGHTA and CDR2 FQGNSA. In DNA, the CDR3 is TGTGCCAGCAGCTACCAGCCTAGTAATACTTACAATGAGCAGTTCTTC. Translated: CASSYQPSNTYNEQFF.

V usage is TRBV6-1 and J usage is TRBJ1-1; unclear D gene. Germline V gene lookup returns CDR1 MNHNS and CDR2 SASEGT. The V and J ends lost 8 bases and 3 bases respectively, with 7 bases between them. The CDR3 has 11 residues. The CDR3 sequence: CASSGYTEAFF. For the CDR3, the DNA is TGTGCCAGCTCCGGGTACACTGAAGCTTTCTTT.

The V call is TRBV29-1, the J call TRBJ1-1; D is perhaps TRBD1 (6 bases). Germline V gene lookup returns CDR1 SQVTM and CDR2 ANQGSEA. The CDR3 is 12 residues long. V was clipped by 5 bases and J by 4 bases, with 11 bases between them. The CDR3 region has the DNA TGCAGCGTTAGGGGGATTATCACTGAAGCTTTCTTT. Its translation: CSVRGIITEAFF.

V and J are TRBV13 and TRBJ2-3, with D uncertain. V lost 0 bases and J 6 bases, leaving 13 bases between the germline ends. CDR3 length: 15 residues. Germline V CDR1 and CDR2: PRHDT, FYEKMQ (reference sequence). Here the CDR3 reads CASSLGTQPADTQYF. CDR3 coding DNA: TGTGCCAGCAGCTTAGGAACCCAACCCGCGGATACGCAGTATTTT. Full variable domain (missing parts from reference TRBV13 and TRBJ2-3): AAGVIQSPRHLIKEKRETATLKCYPIPRHDTVYWYQQGPGQDPQFLISFYEKMQSDKGSIPDRFSAQQFSDYHSELNMSSLELGDSALYFCASSLGTQPADTQYFGPGTRLTVL.

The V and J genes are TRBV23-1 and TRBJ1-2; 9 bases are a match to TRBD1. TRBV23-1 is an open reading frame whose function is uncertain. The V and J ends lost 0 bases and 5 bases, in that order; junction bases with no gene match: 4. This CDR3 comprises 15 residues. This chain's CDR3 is CASSQSGQGGYGYTF. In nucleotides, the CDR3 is TGCGCCAGCAGTCAATCGGGACAGGGTGGGTATGGCTACACCTTC.

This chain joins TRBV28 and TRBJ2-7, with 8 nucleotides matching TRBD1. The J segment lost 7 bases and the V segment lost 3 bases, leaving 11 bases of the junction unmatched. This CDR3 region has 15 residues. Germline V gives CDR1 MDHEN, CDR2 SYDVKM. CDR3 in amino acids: CASSLGGQGLGEQYF. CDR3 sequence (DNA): TGTGCCAGCAGTTTGGGAGGACAGGGCCTGGGGGAGCAGTACTTC.